This T cell receptor (beta chain) was obtained from a study of CD4 T cells in relation to SARS-CoV-2 and coronaviruses. Study details: PBMCs were cultured with antigen for over nine days before TCR beta sequencing. The HLA restriction of the shared crossreactive spike epitopes was mapped. No peptide or an HIV-1 Nef peptide pool served as negative control.

The germline V gene encodes CDR1 KGHSH and CDR2 LQKENI. This CDR3 comprises 15 residues. The V gene end was trimmed by 6 bases and the J gene end by 3 bases; junction bases not matched to a gene: 5. Unexposed donor CD4+ T cells date from about 2011-2018, before the COVID-19 pandemic. Isolation of CD4+ T cells took place after around eleven days in culture. Study-level points and caveats: Approximately 65% of donors had memory CD4+ clonotypes crossrecognizing SARS-CoV-2 and common cold coronavirus spike.

Comments on this clone: What it binds is unknown.

Repertoires were generated with immunoSEQ multiplex PCR, while TCRdb's copy carries only in-frame clones and drops some. The data show under 20,000 clones, with over 80% seen just once and about 31% held by the top ten. This chain connects TRBV18 to TRBJ2-3; 11 bases map to TRBD1. The sequencing sample was made of CD4+ T cells from PBMCs, cultured in vitro. The sequence was obtained from a human donor in good health. The CDR3 region is CASSPGQGVTDTQYF. CDR3 nucleotide sequence: TGTGCCAGCTCTCCGGGACAGGGGGTGACAGATACGCAGTATTTT.